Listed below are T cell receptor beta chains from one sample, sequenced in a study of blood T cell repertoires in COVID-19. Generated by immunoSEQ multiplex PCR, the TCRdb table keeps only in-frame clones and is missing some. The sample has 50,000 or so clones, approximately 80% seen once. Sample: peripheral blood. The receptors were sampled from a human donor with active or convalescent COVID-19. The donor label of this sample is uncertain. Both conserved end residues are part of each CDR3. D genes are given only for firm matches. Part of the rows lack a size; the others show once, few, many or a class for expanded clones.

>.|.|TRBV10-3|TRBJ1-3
CAIGGLSISENTIYF
TGTGCCATCGGCGGACTTTCTATAAGTGAAAACACCATATATTTT
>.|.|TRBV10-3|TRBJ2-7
CAISESRGRSSSYEQYF
TGTGCCATCAGTGAGTCTAGGGGCAGGTCGAGCTCCTACGAGCAGTACTTC
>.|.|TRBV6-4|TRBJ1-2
CASNRLIRHNYGYTF
TGTGCCAGCAACCGCCTAATTCGACACAACTATGGCTACACCTTC
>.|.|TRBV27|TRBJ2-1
CASSPLAGSNEQFF
TGTGCCAGCAGTCCCTTGGCGGGTTCCAATGAGCAGTTCTTC
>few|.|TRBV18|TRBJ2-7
CASSLQGPQGGYEQYF
TGTGCCAGCTCGCTTCAAGGGCCTCAGGGGGGCTACGAGCAGTACTTC
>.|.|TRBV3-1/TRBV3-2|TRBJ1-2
CASSQEGGPGGYTF
TGTGCCAGCAGCCAAGAAGGGGGACCGGGGGGCTACACCTTC
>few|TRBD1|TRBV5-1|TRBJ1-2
CASFISGGGYTF
TGCGCCAGCTTTATATCAGGGGGAGGTTACACCTTC
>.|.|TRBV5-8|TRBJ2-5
CASSRRQEETQYF
TGTGCCAGCAGCCGACGACAGGAGGAGACCCAGTACTTC
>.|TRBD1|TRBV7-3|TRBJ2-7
CASSLGQGSIYEQYF
TGTGCCAGCAGCTTAGGACAGGGCTCCATTTACGAGCAGTACTTC
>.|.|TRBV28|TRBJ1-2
CASTSLTGYTF
TGTGCCAGTACTAGCCTGACTGGCTACACCTTC
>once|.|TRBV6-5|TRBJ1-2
CASSTTGTGGYTF
TGTGCCAGCAGTACAACAGGGACCGGGGGCTACACCTTC
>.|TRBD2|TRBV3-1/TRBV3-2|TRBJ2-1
CASSQEKREGRNEQFF
TGTGCCAGCAGCCAAGAAAAGCGGGAGGGCCGCAATGAGCAGTTCTTC
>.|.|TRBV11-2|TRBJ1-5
CASSQSPGLGNQPQHF
TGTGCCAGCAGCCAATCCCCGGGACTTGGCAATCAGCCCCAGCATTTT
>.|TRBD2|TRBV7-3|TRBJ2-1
CASSYSGVFNEQFF
TGTGCCAGCAGCTATAGCGGGGTGTTTAATGAGCAGTTCTTC
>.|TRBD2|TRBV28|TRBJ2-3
CASSLRGPGRAGTDTQYF
TGTGCCAGCAGTTTAAGGGGCCCCGGGAGGGCGGGCACAGATACGCAGTATTTT
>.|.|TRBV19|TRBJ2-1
CASRIGGGPYDEQFF
TGTGCCAGCAGGATAGGGGGAGGGCCGTATGACGAGCAGTTCTTC
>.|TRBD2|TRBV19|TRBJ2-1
CASSPSGRANEQFF
TGTGCCAGCAGTCCCAGCGGGAGGGCAAATGAGCAGTTCTTC
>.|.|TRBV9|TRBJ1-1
CASSVAGAGTSTEAFF
TGTGCCAGCAGCGTAGCTGGAGCGGGGACGAGCACTGAAGCTTTCTTT
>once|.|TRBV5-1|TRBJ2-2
CASSTQIRFNTGELFF
TGCGCCAGCAGCACGCAAATCAGATTTAACACCGGGGAGCTGTTTTTT
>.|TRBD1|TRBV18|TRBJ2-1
CASSPPGQGKNEANEQFF
TGTGCCAGCTCACCGCCGGGACAGGGGAAGAACGAGGCCAATGAGCAGTTCTTC
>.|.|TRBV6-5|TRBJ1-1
CASSGTIGTEAFF
TGTGCCAGCAGCGGGACTATAGGAACTGAAGCTTTCTTT
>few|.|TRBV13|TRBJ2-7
CASSLGGVGGPLYEQYF
TGTGCCAGCAGCTTAGGCGGCGTCGGAGGTCCCCTCTACGAGCAGTACTTC
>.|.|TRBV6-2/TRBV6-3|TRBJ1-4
CASSPQEGASEKLFF
TGTGCCAGCAGTCCCCAGGAAGGGGCGAGTGAAAAACTGTTTTTT
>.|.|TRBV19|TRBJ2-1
CASRGGQSGLNEQFF
TGTGCCAGTAGGGGAGGACAATCCGGGCTCAATGAGCAGTTCTTC
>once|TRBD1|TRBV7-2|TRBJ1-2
CASSSGQGEDTF
TGTGCCAGCAGCTCCGGACAGGGCGAGGACACCTTC
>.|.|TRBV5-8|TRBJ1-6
CASSFRTVGLKGSPLHF
TGTGCCAGCAGCTTCCGGACCGTGGGTTTAAAGGGGTCACCCCTCCACTTT
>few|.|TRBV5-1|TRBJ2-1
CASSLGGISFNEQFF
TGCGCCAGCAGCCTTGGCGGGATATCTTTCAATGAGCAGTTCTTC
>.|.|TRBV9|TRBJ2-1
CASSVEIGTWNNEQFF
TGTGCCAGCAGCGTAGAAATCGGGACATGGAACAATGAGCAGTTCTTC
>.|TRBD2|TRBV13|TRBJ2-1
CASSPRLAAPEQFF
TGTGCCAGCAGCCCGCGACTAGCGGCCCCTGAGCAGTTCTTC
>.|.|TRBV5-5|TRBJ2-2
CASSLRQGAGELFF
TGTGCCAGCAGCTTGAGGCAGGGTGCCGGGGAGCTGTTTTTT
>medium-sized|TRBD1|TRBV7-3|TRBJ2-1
CASSWGQGTYNEQFF
TGTGCCAGCAGCTGGGGACAGGGCACATACAATGAGCAGTTCTTC
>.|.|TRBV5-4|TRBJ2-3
CASSLFSPTDTQYF
TGTGCCAGCAGCTTGTTCAGTCCCACAGATACGCAGTATTTT
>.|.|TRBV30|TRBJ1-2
CAWSREGLYGYTF
TGTGCCTGGAGCAGGGAGGGGCTCTATGGCTACACCTTC
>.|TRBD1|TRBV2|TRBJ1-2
CASSVDRVGYTF
TGTGCCAGCAGCGTGGACAGGGTCGGCTACACCTTC
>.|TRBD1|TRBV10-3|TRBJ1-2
CAIKLGQGRDYGYTF
TGTGCCATCAAATTGGGACAGGGTAGGGACTATGGCTACACCTTC
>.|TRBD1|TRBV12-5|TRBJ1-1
CASGLVPDRDTEAFF
TGTGCTAGTGGTTTGGTACCGGACAGGGATACTGAAGCTTTCTTT
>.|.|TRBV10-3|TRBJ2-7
CAISGQGVPRTTYEQYF
TGTGCCATCAGTGGCCAAGGGGTCCCACGAACCACCTACGAGCAGTACTTC
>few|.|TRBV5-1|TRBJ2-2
CASSLAREAGELFF
TGCGCCAGCAGCTTGGCCAGGGAGGCCGGGGAGCTGTTTTTT
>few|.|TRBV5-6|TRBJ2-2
CASSLVRGDPGELFF
TGTGCCAGCAGCTTGGTTCGCGGGGACCCCGGGGAGCTGTTTTTT
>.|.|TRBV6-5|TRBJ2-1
CASSYGTQSNEQFF
TGTGCCAGCAGTTACGGGACTCAAAGCAATGAGCAGTTCTTC
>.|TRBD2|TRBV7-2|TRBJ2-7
CASGSGWGGEQYF
TGTGCCAGTGGGAGCGGTTGGGGGGGCGAGCAGTACTTC
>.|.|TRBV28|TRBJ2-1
CASSLVAPNEQFF
TGTGCCAGCAGTTTGGTAGCGCCAAATGAGCAGTTCTTC
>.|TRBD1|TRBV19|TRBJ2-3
CASIHIPGQGVSDTQYF
TGTGCCAGTATCCATATCCCGGGACAGGGAGTGTCAGATACGCAGTATTTT
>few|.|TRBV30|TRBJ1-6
CAWSVFDRFGSPLHF
TGTGCCTGGAGTGTATTCGACAGGTTTGGTTCACCCCTCCACTTT
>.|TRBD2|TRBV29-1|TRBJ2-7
CSAAREDYEQYF
TGCAGCGCCGCACGGGAGGACTACGAGCAGTACTTC
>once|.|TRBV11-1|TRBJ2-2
CASSLRRRVTGELFF
TGTGCCAGCAGCTTAAGGAGGAGGGTCACCGGGGAGCTGTTTTTT
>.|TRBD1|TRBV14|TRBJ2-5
CASSQPGQGAETQYF
TGTGCCAGCAGCCAACCGGGACAGGGGGCAGAGACCCAGTACTTC
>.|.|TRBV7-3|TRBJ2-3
CASSPGYFTDTQYF
TGTGCCAGCAGCCCCGGGTATTTCACAGATACGCAGTATTTT
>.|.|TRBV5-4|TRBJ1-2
CASRVSGGNYGYTF
TGTGCCAGCAGGGTCTCGGGAGGCAACTATGGCTACACCTTC